These 22 T cell receptor beta chains were sequenced from one sample in a study of post-analysis software for immune sequencing data. Prepared libraries of TCR beta cDNA carried unique molecular identifiers. One entry per CDR3 protein, called by TCRdb with MiXCR from the PCR reads. This table has about 400,000 distinct CDR3 sequences, roughly 36% appearing once. These receptors have no known antigen. Study-wide results and caveats: Controls showed lower frequencies than patients for roughly five TRBV segments, and TRBV5-6, TRBV5-1 and TRBV20-1 were among these.

The material sequenced was blood. These receptors were collected from a girl between 10 and 17 years old with multiple sclerosis.

The chain is built from TRBV29-1 and TRBJ2-7; D is possibly TRBD1 or TRBD2 (6 bases each). The ends were cut back, 0 bases at V and 4 bases at J, with 16 bases in the middle. The CDR3 consists of 15 residues. Germline loops: CDR1 SQVTM, CDR2 ANQGSEA. DNA of the CDR3: TGCAGCGTTGAAGATCCAAGGGGGGAGCGGTACGAGCAGTACTTC. Translation: CSVEDPRGERYEQYF.

J is TRBJ2-1 and V is TRBV29-1; D may correspond to TRBD1 or TRBD2 (5 bases each). CDR1 SQVTM and CDR2 ANQGSEA come from the germline V gene. Trimming stripped 7 bases from V and 8 bases from J, with 15 bases between. The CDR3 contains 12 residues. CDR3 in amino acids: CSGWGNWDEQFF. CDR3 nucleotide sequence: TGCAGCGGGTGGGGGAATTGGGATGAGCAGTTCTTC.

The chain carries TRBV7-6 and TRBJ1-4, with 7 bases lining up with TRBD1. This CDR3 comprises 15 residues. J lost 8 bases, V lost 5 bases, and 11 bases had no gene match. CDR1 and CDR2 from the germline V gene are SGHVS and FNYEAQ. The CDR3 spells CASSPRGIGEEKLFF. In DNA, the CDR3 is TGTGCCAGCAGCCCCAGGGGGATAGGGGAAGAAAAACTGTTTTTT.

V is TRBV12-3 or TRBV12-4 and J is TRBJ1-2, with no clear D. This CDR3 comprises 15 residues. Deletions cut 1 base from V and 6 bases from J, with 15 bases between. The CDR3 bases are TGTGCCAGCAGTTTAGGGCCGGGCTCATTGGATGGCTACACCTTC. This codes for CASSLGPGSLDGYTF.

The CDR3 coding sequence is TGTGCCAGCAGCCTCTTCTTAGGGTCACCGGGCAGGGGAACTAACTATGGCTACACCTTC. Residues: CASSLFLGSPGRGTNYGYTF. The chain recombines TRBV7-2 with TRBJ1-2, with D maybe TRBD1 (6 bases). V lost 5 bases, J lost 0 bases, and 28 bases lay in between. CDR1 is SGHTA, CDR2 FQGNSA, per germline. This CDR3 comprises 20 residues.

This clonotype was recorded only once. The chain has TRBV7-9 and TRBJ1-5; weak D call: TRBD1 (5 bases). The V and J ends lost 4 bases and 3 bases respectively, with 13 bases between them. There are 15 residues in the CDR3. The germline V gene encodes CDR1 SEHNR and CDR2 FQNEAQ (reference sequence). The CDR3 sequence: CASSSRGDDNQPQHF. Here the CDR3 DNA reads TGTGCCAGCAGCTCTAGAGGGGACGACAATCAGCCCCAGCATTTT.

In this sample, this clonotype turned up a few times. The V and J genes are TRBV4-3 and TRBJ2-7, with D possibly TRBD1 on 7 matching bases. CDR3 length: 15 amino acids. CDR1 LGHNA and CDR2 YSLEER come from the germline V gene. V lost 2 bases to trimming and J lost 4 bases, with 15 bases between them. The CDR3 sequence: CASSQNPAGGYEQYF. The CDR3 nucleotides read TGCGCCAGCAGCCAAAACCCAGCAGGGGGGTACGAGCAGTACTTC.

The chain recombines TRBV27 with TRBJ2-3, with TRBD1 matching over 7 bases. From germline, CDR1 is MNHEY and CDR2 SMNVEV (reference sequence). This CDR3 has 13 residues. V lost 10 bases and J lost 1; bases outside the gene matches: 5. The DNA of the CDR3 is TGTGCCATCACCGACAGGGGCACAGATACGCAGTATTTT. It yields the protein CAITDRGTDTQYF.

The chain is built from TRBV27 and TRBJ2-1; no firm D call. Germline assignment: CDR1 MNHEY and CDR2 SMNVEV (reference sequence). The CDR3 is 13 amino acids. The ends were cut back, 1 base at V and 9 bases at J, with 10 bases in the middle. The CDR3 DNA is TGTGCCAGCAGTTTATTGGTCTCTGCTGAGCAGTTCTTC. Protein product: CASSLLVSAEQFF.

This chain uses TRBV10-3 with TRBJ2-5; 14 bases are shared with TRBD2. CDR3 length: 16 amino acids. V was clipped by 5 bases and J by 5 bases; unmatched bases: 7. The germline V gene has CDR1 ENHRY and CDR2 SYGVKD. CDR3 in DNA: TGTGCCATCAGTTCGGGACTAGCGGGGGAGGGGGAGACCCAGTACTTC. Its protein product is CAISSGLAGEGETQYF.

This sequence joins TRBV20-1 and TRBJ1-6, with D possibly TRBD1 on 5 matching bases. V was trimmed by 0 bases and J by 0 bases, leaving 12 bases between them. CDR3 size: 17 residues. Germline CDR1 DFQATT, CDR2 SNEGSKA (reference sequence). The CDR3 DNA is TGCAGTGCTAGAGATTGGGACCGTAGCTCCTATAATTCACCCCTCCACTTT. Translation: CSARDWDRSSYNSPLHF.

This clonotype appeared a few times. The rearrangement links TRBV12-3 or TRBV12-4 to TRBJ2-3, with 9 bases fitting TRBD2. There are 19 residues in the CDR3. The V and J ends lost 1 base and 2 bases, in that order; junction bases with no gene match: 13. CDR3: CASSLVFGLAGLATDTQYF. The CDR3, as DNA: TGTGCCAGCAGTTTAGTGTTTGGTCTCGCGGGACTAGCCACAGATACGCAGTATTTT.

CDR3 bases: TGCGCCAGCAGCCAAGATACTAGTCGCGGGGGAGGGGAGACCCAGTACTTC. Translating it yields CASSQDTSRGGGETQYF. V gene TRBV4-3 combines with J gene TRBJ2-5; 7 nucleotides align to TRBD2. This CDR3 is built from 17 residues. After removal of 0 bases from V and 5 bases from J, the junction contained 12 bases not matched to a gene. Germline loops: CDR1 LGHNA, CDR2 YSLEER.

A note on this clonotype: An end of the junction differs from the germline gene, which may be a read error. V and J are TRBV7-9 and TRBJ2-3; weak D call: TRBD2 (5 bases). This CDR3 has 12 residues. CDR1 is SEHNR and CDR2 is FQNEAQ in the germline V gene (reference sequence). The CDR3 nucleotides read TGTACCAGCAGCTTAGAGGGAAGAGGCCAGTATTTT. Protein: CTSSLEGRGQYF. The full variable domain, in which reference TRBV7-9 and TRBJ2-3 provide the parts outside the CDR3, is DTGVSQNPRHKITKRGQNVTFRCDPISEHNRLYWYRQTLGQGPEFLTYFQNEAQLEKSRLLSDRFSAERPKGSFSTLEIQRTEQGDSAMYLCTSSLEGRGQYFGPGTRLTVL.

A note on this clonotype: At one of its ends the junction is not consistent with the germline gene, which may arise from a read error. The chain couples TRBV12-3 or TRBV12-4 to TRBJ2-1; 8 bases map to TRBD2. The CDR3 runs to 12 residues. Here the CDR3 DNA reads TGTGTCAGCAGTTTAGCAACGGGGGGGAAGTTCTTC. Amino acid sequence: CVSSLATGGKFF.

In its sample, this clonotype was seen a few times. This chain uses TRBV6-7 with TRBJ1-1, with 7 positions matching TRBD1. Being an ORF, TRBV6-7 has a function that is uncertain. The CDR3 covers 14 residues. V dropped 7 bases and J dropped 3; count of bases not matched to a gene: 8. This CDR3 is CASTKTGADTEAFF. CDR3 nucleotides: TGTGCCAGCACTAAAACAGGGGCGGACACTGAAGCTTTCTTT.

The chain couples TRBV10-2 to TRBJ2-7, with D perhaps assigned TRBD1 or TRBD2 (5 bases each). The CDR3 is 15 residues long. Germline loops: CDR1 WSHSY, CDR2 SAAADI. V shed 3 bases and J shed 1 base, with 13 bases lying between them. The CDR3 DNA is TGCGCCAGCAGTGACGGCTGGGACGGTTCCTACGAGCAGTACTTC. Translating it yields CASSDGWDGSYEQYF.

This chain uses TRBV20-1 with TRBJ2-7; weak D call: TRBD2 (6 bases). CDR1 is DFQATT, CDR2 SNEGSKA, per germline (reference sequence). V lost 5 bases to trimming and J lost 0 bases, with 14 bases between them. The CDR3 is 14 residues long. CDR3 protein: CSAAGLLSSYEQYF. In nucleotides, the CDR3 is TGCAGTGCTGCGGGACTCCTAAGCTCCTACGAGCAGTACTTC.

The CDR3 is CASSQGQGGLNEQYF. The CDR3 DNA follows: TGCGCCAGCAGCCAGGGACAGGGGGGACTAAACGAGCAGTACTTC. This sequence joins TRBV4-1 and TRBJ2-7; 11 nucleotides agree with TRBD1. The CDR3 sequence is 15 residues long. V lost 3 bases to trimming and J lost 5 bases; unmatched junction nucleotides: 6. From germline, CDR1 is MGHRA and CDR2 YSYEKL.

This chain uses TRBV20-1 with TRBJ2-4; the D gene could be TRBD1 or TRBD2 (5 bases each). V lost 3 bases and J 1 base, leaving 19 bases between the germline ends. Per the germline V gene, CDR1 is DFQATT and CDR2 is SNEGSKA (reference sequence). The CDR3 covers 17 residues. The CDR3 DNA sequence: TGCAGTGCTAGGGCCCCCCGGGGCCAGAGGGCCAAAAACATTCAGTACTTC. This sequence encodes CSARAPRGQRAKNIQYF.

The chain couples TRBV6-2 or TRBV6-3 to TRBJ2-1, with 12 nucleotides matching TRBD2. The length of the CDR3 is 17 residues. Germline trimming cut 0 bases from V and 8 bases from J; bases unmatched to any gene: 8. Germline CDR1 MNHEY, CDR2 SVGEGT. CDR3 nucleotides: TGTGCCAGCAGTTACTCGATCCTAGCGGGGGGGGGCGATGAGCAGTTCTTC. Protein sequence: CASSYSILAGGGDEQFF.

CDR3 amino acids: CASQRTGTSGGASRETQYF. CDR3 sequence (DNA): TGTGCCAGCCAGCGTACCGGGACTAGCGGGGGGGCCTCGAGGGAGACCCAGTACTTC. The V call is TRBV2, the J call TRBJ2-5; 16 nucleotides agree with TRBD2. Trimming at V came to 8 bases and at J to 5 bases, leaving 17 bases not matched to a gene. Per germline, CDR1 SNHLY and CDR2 FYNNEI. The CDR3 covers 19 residues.